One and the same sample provided the 28 T cell receptor beta chains below, sequenced in a study of CD8+ T cells in alopecia areata. Reverse transcription of extracted RNA yielded cDNA, which provided the sequencing template. Method: immunoSEQ multiplex PCR; TCRdb's copy keeps in-frame clones and lacks some. The table has approximately 180,000 clones, roughly 60% seen once. Sequencing used CD4+ T cells sorted from blood, obtained at week 0. Source of these receptors: a human donor with alopecia areata.

J is TRBJ2-3 and V is TRBV25-1; TRBD1 or TRBD2 may be the D gene (5 bases each). V was clipped by 4 bases and J by 4 bases, with 12 bases between them. Germline CDR1 reads MGHDK; CDR2 reads SYGVNS. The CDR3 totals 14 residues. CDR3 protein: CASSGRRGADTQYF. The CDR3 DNA is TGTGCCAGCAGTGGACGGCGAGGGGCAGATACGCAGTATTTT.

This clone has more than one count but fewer than ten. The V gene is TRBV7-2, the J gene TRBJ2-5; possible D gene TRBD1, 6 bases. Germline V gene lookup returns CDR1 SGHTA and CDR2 FQGNSA. This CDR3 comprises 15 residues. With 5 bases removed from V and 2 bases from J, the gap between germline ends came to 15 bases. CDR3: CASSRQVGGQETQYF. For the CDR3, the DNA is TGTGCCAGCAGCCGACAGGTTGGCGGACAAGAGACCCAGTACTTC.

The J gene is TRBJ1-2, the V gene TRBV30; D may be TRBD1 (5 bases). Germline CDR1 GTSNPN, CDR2 SVGIG (reference sequence). V was shortened by 4 bases and J by 4 bases, with 7 bases between the two germline ends. This CDR3 has 11 residues. CDR3 in amino acids: CAWKGTYGYTF. CDR3 sequence (DNA): TGTGCCTGGAAAGGGACCTATGGCTACACCTTC.

A few counts support this clone. This chain connects TRBV5-1 to TRBJ2-7; 7 bases line up with TRBD2. The CDR3 runs 14 residues. After removal of 4 bases from V and 5 bases from J, the junction contained 9 bases not matched to a gene. Germline CDR1 SGHRS, CDR2 YFSETQ. DNA of the CDR3: TGCGCCAGCAGCCCTACGACTAGCCGGAACGAGCAGTACTTC. Protein product: CASSPTTSRNEQYF.

This clone was seen only a few times. The chain employs TRBV9 and TRBJ1-1; tentatively, D is TRBD1 (6 bases). V was pared by 4 bases and J by 1 base, with 14 bases between. Germline-derived CDR1 and CDR2 are SGDLS and YYNGEE. This CDR3 comprises 15 residues. CDR3: CASSPRTDRNTEAFF. For the CDR3, the DNA is TGTGCCAGCAGCCCCCGGACAGACCGGAACACTGAAGCTTTCTTT.

The genes are TRBV5-1 and TRBJ1-6; no reliable D call. CDR3 length: 15 residues. CDR1 and CDR2 (germline): SGHRS, YFSETQ. The V gene lost 0 bases and the J gene lost 10 bases, with 14 bases spanning the gap. This CDR3 is CASSLEAAGRSPLHF. The CDR3 DNA reads as TGCGCCAGCAGCTTGGAGGCGGCAGGAAGGTCACCCCTCCACTTT.

This chain links TRBV29-1 with TRBJ2-5; D possibly uses TRBD1 or TRBD2 (6 bases each). The CDR3 totals 11 residues. Per germline, CDR1 SQVTM and CDR2 ANQGSEA. Trimming took 7 bases from V and 5 from J, leaving 11 bases between them. The CDR3 bases are TGCAGCGGGGGGGCGGAGGAGACCCAGTACTTC. Encoded protein: CSGGAEETQYF.

This clone has just one count. V and J are TRBV4-3 and TRBJ1-2; a weak D match, TRBD1 (5 bases). CDR1 LGHNA and CDR2 YSLEER come from the germline V gene. V shed 2 bases and J shed 4 bases, with 11 bases lying between them. The length of the CDR3 is 14 residues. The CDR3 reads CASSQPGKGYGYTF. In nucleotides, the CDR3 is TGCGCCAGCAGCCAACCAGGGAAAGGCTATGGCTACACCTTC.

The chain employs TRBV2 and TRBJ2-3; either TRBD1 or TRBD2 may supply D (5 bases each). Trimming took 2 bases from V and 2 from J, leaving 11 bases between them. In germline, CDR1 is SNHLY, CDR2 FYNNEI. The CDR3 spans 15 residues. The chain's CDR3 is CASSEFGGTTDTQYF. Written as DNA, the CDR3 is TGTGCCAGCAGTGAATTTGGGGGAACCACAGATACGCAGTATTTT.

The chain is built from TRBV29-1 and TRBJ1-1; 9 bases match TRBD1. CDR1 is SQVTM, CDR2 ANQGSEA, per germline. J lost 0 bases, V lost 6 bases, and 5 bases had no gene match. The CDR3 is 14 amino acids. Here the CDR3 reads CSVNRGLLNTEAFF. CDR3 DNA: TGCAGCGTCAACAGGGGGCTCCTGAACACTGAAGCTTTCTTT.

On this clone itself: The sample holds other DNA sequences that translate to the same CDR3. The V call is TRBV4-1, the J call TRBJ1-5; D gene uncertain. The ends were cut back, 0 bases at V and 0 bases at J, with 9 bases in the middle. The germline V gene has CDR1 MGHRA and CDR2 YSYEKL. This CDR3 has 16 residues. Here the CDR3 reads CASSQDPGNSNQPQHF. The CDR3 nucleotides read TGCGCCAGCAGCCAAGATCCGGGCAATAGCAATCAGCCCCAGCATTTT.

CDR3 sequence (DNA): TGTGCCAGCAGCGACTCCGGTAGTTCCCCTGGGACCCAGTACTTC. Translation gives CASSDSGSSPGTQYF. The chain recombines TRBV9 with TRBJ2-5; D gene uncertain. This CDR3 comprises 15 residues. Germline CDR1 SGDLS, CDR2 YYNGEE. V lost 3 bases to trimming and J lost 7 bases, with 19 bases between them.

This clone was counted a few times. CDR3 loop: CASSLALTGDGPYGYTF. The DNA for the CDR3 is TGTGCCAGCAGCTTAGCCTTGACAGGGGATGGGCCTTATGGCTACACCTTC. This chain connects TRBV7-2 to TRBJ1-2; 8 positions agree with TRBD1. Trimming took 0 bases from V and 5 from J; bases not matched to a gene: 11. The CDR3 runs 17 residues. Germline values: CDR1 SGHTA, CDR2 FQGNSA. Using reference TRBV7-2 and TRBJ1-2 for the parts outside the CDR3, the full variable domain is GAGVSQSPSNKVTEKGKDVELRCDPISGHTALYWYRQSLGQGLEFLIYFQGNSAPDKSGLPSDRFSAERTGGSVSTLTIQRTQQEDSAVYLCASSLALTGDGPYGYTFGSGTRLTVV.

This chain connects TRBV5-1 to TRBJ1-6; D uncertain. Germline CDR1 and CDR2: SGHRS and YFSETQ. This CDR3 spans 14 amino acids. V was trimmed by 1 base and J by 8 bases, leaving 10 bases between them. CDR3 in amino acids: CASSLTVGDSPLHF. The DNA of the CDR3 is TGCGCCAGCAGCTTGACGGTCGGGGATTCACCCCTCCACTTT.

The chain is built from TRBV30 and TRBJ1-6; the D is unclear. From germline, CDR1 is GTSNPN and CDR2 SVGIG (reference sequence). The CDR3 has 12 residues. Trimming took 0 bases from V and 14 from J, leaving 11 bases between them. This CDR3 reads CAWSVRDFALHF. CDR3 bases: TGTGCCTGGAGTGTACGTGATTTCGCCCTCCACTTT.

This chain uses TRBV6-5 with TRBJ1-1; D is unresolved. Germline V CDR1 and CDR2: MNHEY, SVGAGI. Between the trimmed V and J ends, which lost 6 bases and 3 bases, there was a span of 8 bases. The CDR3 loop spans 12 amino acids. CDR3 region: CASRTWDTEAFF. The DNA of the CDR3 is TGTGCCAGCAGAACCTGGGACACTGAAGCTTTCTTT.

This clone occurred a few times. The genes are TRBV29-1 and TRBJ2-3, with TRBD1 matching over 7 bases. Per germline, CDR1 SQVTM and CDR2 ANQGSEA. The CDR3 loop spans 14 amino acids. V dropped 7 bases and J dropped 0; count of bases not matched to a gene: 7. CDR3 sequence: CSGQQGLSTDTQYF. As DNA, the CDR3 is TGCAGCGGACAACAGGGGTTAAGCACAGATACGCAGTATTTT.

This clone appeared once. The J gene is TRBJ2-4, the V gene TRBV7-2; D gene uncertain. Germline V gives CDR1 SGHTA, CDR2 FQGNSA. The V gene lost 5 bases and the J gene lost 6 bases, with 11 bases spanning the gap. This CDR3 comprises 13 residues. The DNA for the CDR3 is TGTGCCAGCAGCCAATCGACTCTAAACATTCAGTACTTC. This gives the protein CASSQSTLNIQYF.

This rearrangement joins TRBV30 to TRBJ1-1; possible D gene TRBD1, 6 bases. From germline, CDR1 is GTSNPN and CDR2 SVGIG (reference sequence). The CDR3 length is 13 residues. With 1 base removed from V and 8 bases from J, the gap between germline ends came to 14 bases. CDR3 sequence: CAWSGGGVVEAFF. The CDR3 coding sequence is TGTGCCTGGAGTGGAGGGGGAGTCGTCGAAGCTTTCTTT.

The CDR3 DNA is TGTGCCAGTAAGCCCCAGGCGCAGACGAACACCGGGGAGCTGTTTTTT. This translates into CASKPQAQTNTGELFF. V usage is TRBV19 and J usage is TRBJ2-2; D unclear. CDR1 and CDR2 from the germline V gene are LNHDA and SQIVND (reference sequence). The CDR3 runs 16 residues. The V end was cut by 7 bases, the J end by 0 bases, with 15 bases between.

The chain joins TRBV29-1 to TRBJ1-1; 9 bases agree with TRBD1. The CDR3 contains 13 residues. The V gene end was trimmed by 6 bases and the J gene end by 3 bases; junction bases not matched to a gene: 5. CDR1 and CDR2 from the germline V gene are SQVTM and ANQGSEA. CDR3 coding DNA: TGCAGCGTCGACCGGGACAGGGACACTGAAGCTTTCTTT. This translates into CSVDRDRDTEAFF.

This chain links TRBV29-1 with TRBJ2-1; no clear D gene. The CDR3 spans 12 residues. Germline V gene sequence: CDR1 SQVTM, CDR2 ANQGSEA. The germline V and J ends were trimmed by 3 bases and 9 bases, with 12 bases remaining between them. CDR3 amino acids: CSVDRVSLEQFF. The CDR3 DNA follows: TGCAGCGTTGATAGGGTAAGCCTTGAGCAGTTCTTC.

V usage is TRBV25-1 and J usage is TRBJ2-3; D possibly corresponds to TRBD1 (5 bases). The V gene lost 1 base and the J gene lost 6 bases, with 14 bases spanning the gap. The CDR3 has 15 residues. CDR1 and CDR2 from the germline V gene are MGHDK and SYGVNS. Here the CDR3 reads CASSELGQGEDTQYF. The DNA for the CDR3 is TGTGCCAGCAGTGAATTGGGGCAGGGTGAGGATACGCAGTATTTT.

There are a few counts of this clone. The same CDR3 is also encoded by other DNA sequences in this sample. The gene calls are TRBV25-1 and TRBJ1-6; D is perhaps TRBD1 (6 bases). CDR3 length: 14 amino acids. V shed 3 bases and J shed 4 bases, with 7 bases lying between them. CDR1 MGHDK and CDR2 SYGVNS come from the germline V gene. CDR3 amino acids: CASSETGYNSPLHF. The CDR3 nucleotides read TGTGCCAGCAGTGAGACAGGATATAATTCACCCCTCCACTTT. The whole variable domain, filled in from reference TRBV25-1 and TRBJ1-6, reads EADIYQTPRYLVIGTGKKITLECSQTMGHDKMYWYQQDPGMELHLIHYSYGVNSTEKGDLSSESTVSRIRTEHFPLTLESARPSHTSQYLCASSETGYNSPLHFGNGTRLTVT.

The chain combines TRBV7-2 with TRBJ2-3; D may be TRBD1 (6 bases). V gave up 4 bases and J gave up 3 bases, with 17 bases separating them. The CDR3 totals 16 residues. Per germline, CDR1 SGHTA and CDR2 FQGNSA. CDR3 residues: CASSSHGTLSTDTQYF. CDR3 DNA sequence: TGTGCCAGCAGCTCTCACGGGACACTAAGTACAGATACGCAGTATTTT.

This clone was detected only a few times. V and J are TRBV20-1 and TRBJ2-5; D remains ambiguous. The CDR3 length is 11 residues. Germline values: CDR1 DFQATT, CDR2 SNEGSKA (reference sequence). V lost 4 bases and J lost 1, with 4 bases in between. The CDR3 loop reads CSATLQETQYF. The CDR3 nucleotides read TGCAGTGCTACTCTCCAAGAGACCCAGTACTTC.

The chain recombines TRBV29-1 with TRBJ1-2, with D uncertain. The V and J ends lost 4 bases and 0 bases respectively, with 9 bases between them. CDR3 length: 13 amino acids. In germline, CDR1 is SQVTM, CDR2 ANQGSEA. The CDR3 loop is CSVAGRANYGYTF. The CDR3, as DNA: TGCAGCGTTGCGGGGAGAGCTAACTATGGCTACACCTTC.

V gene TRBV30 combines with J gene TRBJ1-1; no firm D call. The CDR3 covers 13 residues. Germline V gives CDR1 GTSNPN, CDR2 SVGIG (reference sequence). Trimming pared 4 bases from V and 1 base from J, leaving 10 bases between. CDR3 in amino acids: CAWTQVRNTEAFF. As DNA, the CDR3 is TGTGCCTGGACCCAAGTCAGGAACACTGAAGCTTTCTTT.